The 30 T cell receptor beta chains in this list originate from one sample, sequenced in a study of shared clonotypes between healthy human individuals. As defined, naive CD8 cells were CD45RO-negative and positively selected for CCR7, with terminally differentiated effector memory CD45RA+ cells excluded. Assay: immunoSEQ multiplex PCR; the TCRdb copy retains only in-frame clones and omits some. The repertoire holds nearly 2 million clones, with approximately 94% as singletons. The sequenced material came from naive CD8+ T cells sorted from blood. These receptors were obtained from a man between 18 and 29 years old in good health.

The rearrangement uses TRBV27 and TRBJ1-6; D may be TRBD1 (5 bases). The V gene's germline CDR1 is MNHEY and CDR2 SMNVEV (reference sequence). V was shortened by 4 bases and J by 0 bases, with 16 bases between the two germline ends. The CDR3 has 18 residues. The CDR3 loop reads CASSSPPGRSSYNSPLHF. The DNA for the CDR3 is TGTGCCAGCAGTTCCCCGCCGGGACGTAGCTCCTATAATTCACCCCTCCACTTT.

The rearrangement joins TRBV21-1 to TRBJ1-2; TRBD1, the D gene given by the table, was not confirmed from the DNA. TRBV21-1 is recorded as a pseudogene. The CDR3 consists of 16 residues. The CDR3 is CASSAFTGKGGYGYTF. In DNA form, the CDR3 reads TGTGCCAGCAGCGCCTTTACAGGGAAAGGAGGCTATGGCTACACCTTC.

The rearrangement links TRBV6-5 to TRBJ2-2, with 7 bases that match TRBD2. Germline V gives CDR1 MNHEY, CDR2 SVGAGI. J gave up 5 bases and V 3 bases, and 6 bases lay outside the gene matches. The CDR3 loop spans 15 amino acids. The CDR3 loop reads CASSYMAGDTGELFF. As DNA, the CDR3 is TGTGCCAGCAGTTATATGGCGGGGGATACCGGGGAGCTGTTTTTT.

The V and J genes are TRBV19 and TRBJ2-7; 11 bases map to TRBD2. Germline V gene lookup returns CDR1 LNHDA and CDR2 SQIVND (reference sequence). The CDR3 has 16 residues. After removal of 0 bases from V and 6 bases from J, the junction contained 7 bases not matched to a gene. Here the CDR3 DNA reads TGTGCCAGTAGTATAGATCGACAACTAGCGGGAGCCGAGCAGTACTTC. Protein product: CASSIDRQLAGAEQYF.

Here the CDR3 DNA reads TGCAGCGTTGAAGTTGGACTAGCGGGGGACCCCTACGAGCAGTACTTC. Translated, it gives CSVEVGLAGDPYEQYF. The chain joins TRBV29-1 to TRBJ2-7; 13 bases align to TRBD2. V shed 1 base and J 2 bases; nucleotides not matched to a gene: 5. This CDR3 spans 16 amino acids. CDR1 is SQVTM and CDR2 is ANQGSEA in the germline V gene.

For the CDR3, the DNA is TGTGCCATCGGAGACGGCGGCTTCACAGATACGCAGTATTTT. It translates to CAIGDGGFTDTQYF. The V and J genes are TRBV10-3 and TRBJ2-3; no definite D call. The V and J ends lost 8 bases and 2 bases respectively, with 14 bases between them. The CDR3 sequence is 14 residues long. Looked up from germline, CDR1 is ENHRY and CDR2 is SYGVKD.

The chain combines TRBV11-1 with TRBJ2-1, with no clear D. Germline V gene lookup returns CDR1 SGHAT and CDR2 FQDESV (reference sequence). This CDR3 has 15 amino acids. The ends were cut back, 0 bases at V and 7 bases at J, with 13 bases in the middle. The CDR3 loop is CASSLAGNDVNEQFF. The CDR3 DNA is TGTGCCAGCAGCTTAGCAGGGAACGACGTGAATGAGCAGTTCTTC.

About this clone: Different DNA sequences within this sample yield the same CDR3. This chain connects TRBV30 to TRBJ2-2; a weak D match, TRBD1 (5 bases). Germline V gene sequence: CDR1 GTSNPN, CDR2 SVGIG (reference sequence). CDR3 length: 14 residues. V lost 0 bases, J lost 7 bases, and 12 bases lay in between. As DNA, the CDR3 is TGTGCCTGGAGTGTGGTGGGGCTCGGCGGGGAGCTGTTTTTT. Translating gives CAWSVVGLGGELFF.

To note about this clone: The same CDR3 arises from other DNA sequences in this sample as well. J is TRBJ1-1 and V is TRBV4-1; no definite D call. This CDR3 is built from 13 residues. V was cut by 3 bases and J by 3 bases, with 8 bases left in between. The germline V gene encodes CDR1 MGHRA and CDR2 YSYEKL. CDR3 nucleotide sequence: TGCGCCAGCAGCCACGCGGGTGACACTGAAGCTTTCTTT. It is translated as CASSHAGDTEAFF.

In this sample, this clone turned up once. The V call is TRBV6-6, the J call TRBJ2-2; possible D gene TRBD2, 5 bases. The V end was cut by 2 bases, the J end by 6 bases, with 10 bases between. The CDR3 contains 14 residues. Looked up from germline, CDR1 is MNHNY and CDR2 is SVGAGI (reference sequence). The CDR3 reads CASSYLARPGELFF. The CDR3, as DNA: TGTGCCAGCAGTTACCTAGCTCGGCCCGGGGAGCTGTTTTTT.

This rearrangement joins TRBV5-6 to TRBJ2-7; 7 bases are a match to TRBD1. This CDR3 spans 15 amino acids. The V segment lost 0 bases and the J segment 5 bases; nucleotides outside the gene matches: 8. Germline values: CDR1 SGHDT, CDR2 YYEEEE. Here the CDR3 reads CASSLEETGLDEQYF. CDR3 in DNA: TGTGCCAGCAGCTTGGAGGAGACAGGGTTAGACGAGCAGTACTTC.

The J gene is TRBJ2-7, the V gene TRBV7-8; unclear D gene. The CDR3 is 17 amino acids. Germline CDR1 is SGHVS and CDR2 is FQNEAQ. Trimming stripped 3 bases from V and 6 bases from J, with 24 bases between. The CDR3 reads CASSFPRTAVEDGEQYF. The CDR3 DNA reads as TGTGCCAGCAGCTTTCCCAGGACGGCAGTAGAGGACGGCGAGCAGTACTTC.

About this clone itself: The sample holds other DNA sequences that translate to the same CDR3. This chain connects TRBV29-1 to TRBJ2-2; no reliable D call. This CDR3 is 13 amino acids long. Trimming stripped 5 bases from V and 2 bases from J, with 9 bases between. CDR1 and CDR2 (germline): SQVTM, ANQGSEA. In DNA, the CDR3 is TGCAGCGTTAGTGGTGTAAACACCGGGGAGCTGTTTTTT. Translating gives CSVSGVNTGELFF.

This chain connects TRBV5-1 to TRBJ2-7, with D unclear. The germline V and J ends were trimmed by 5 bases and 0 bases, with 9 bases remaining between them. The CDR3 sequence is 13 residues long. Germline CDR1 and CDR2: SGHRS and YFSETQ. CDR3 residues: CASRFDGSYEQYF. DNA for the CDR3: TGCGCCAGCAGATTCGACGGCTCCTACGAGCAGTACTTC.

The chain joins TRBV7-9 to TRBJ1-1; D may be TRBD1 (6 bases). Deletions cut 4 bases from V and 11 bases from J, with 17 bases between. The germline gives CDR1 SEHNR, CDR2 FQNEAQ (reference sequence). This CDR3 has 13 residues. The chain's CDR3 is CASSSHRDPWAFF. In DNA form, the CDR3 reads TGTGCCAGCAGCTCTCACAGGGACCCGTGGGCTTTCTTT.

This chain joins TRBV7-9 and TRBJ1-1; D is ambiguous. CDR3 length: 11 amino acids. Germline CDR1 and CDR2: SEHNR and FQNEAQ (reference sequence). V lost 8 bases, J lost 4 bases, and 8 bases lay in between. Written as DNA, the CDR3 is TGTGCCAGCCGGTGGGGCACTGAAGCTTTCTTT. It yields the protein CASRWGTEAFF.

V and J are TRBV4-2 and TRBJ1-1; D call uncertain. Germline CDR1 and CDR2: LGHNA and YNFKEQ. V lost 0 bases to trimming and J lost 0 bases, with 8 bases between them. The CDR3 consists of 15 residues. The CDR3 DNA reads TGTGCCAGCAGCCAAGAGTACACAATGAACACTGAAGCTTTCTTT. This gives the protein CASSQEYTMNTEAFF.

This sequence joins TRBV6-5 and TRBJ1-4, with 7 bases lining up with TRBD1. CDR3 size: 14 residues. Germline V gene sequence: CDR1 MNHEY, CDR2 SVGAGI. The V gene end was trimmed by 8 bases and the J gene end by 6 bases; junction bases not matched to a gene: 9. The CDR3 DNA sequence: TGTGCCAGCTCGGCCGGAGGGGGCTATGAAAAACTGTTTTTT. This gives the protein CASSAGGGYEKLFF.

The chain carries TRBV6-5 and TRBJ1-1; no clear D. The CDR3 covers 15 residues. Trimming removed 5 bases at V and 0 bases at J, with 13 bases between. Looked up from germline, CDR1 is MNHEY and CDR2 is SVGAGI. CDR3: CASSPDKGMNTEAFF. In DNA, the CDR3 is TGTGCCAGCAGTCCCGACAAGGGAATGAACACTGAAGCTTTCTTT.

This clone was seen a single time. The chain couples TRBV4-3 to TRBJ2-7; D unclear. CDR3 length equals 15 residues. CDR1 and CDR2 from the germline V gene are LGHNA and YSLEER. V was clipped by 1 base and J by 0 bases, with 10 bases between them. This CDR3 reads CASSQGDSASYEQYF. The CDR3 DNA is TGCGCCAGCAGCCAAGGCGACTCCGCCTCCTACGAGCAGTACTTC.

The rearrangement joins TRBV28 to TRBJ2-7, with D maybe TRBD2 (6 bases). The CDR3 runs to 13 residues. The V gene's germline CDR1 is MDHEN and CDR2 SYDVKM. Trimming took 5 bases from V and 4 from J, leaving 12 bases between them. In DNA form, the CDR3 reads TGTGCCAGCAGTGCCGGGAGACCTTACGAGCAGTACTTC. Translated, it gives CASSAGRPYEQYF. The full variable domain, its missing parts supplied by reference TRBV28 and TRBJ2-7, is DVKVTQSSRYLVKRTGEKVFLECVQDMDHENMFWYRQDPGLGLRLIYFSYDVKMKEKGDIPEGYSVSREKKERFSLILESASTNQTSMYLCASSAGRPYEQYFGPGTRLTVT.

As concerns this clone: Additional DNA sequences in this sample encode the identical CDR3. J is TRBJ2-7 and V is TRBV6-5; possibly TRBD1 or TRBD2 for D (6 bases each). This CDR3 contains 14 residues. The germline V gene has CDR1 MNHEY and CDR2 SVGAGI. V shed 2 bases and J shed 2 bases, with 10 bases lying between them. CDR3 amino acids: CASSYGGGPYEQYF. The CDR3 nucleotides read TGTGCCAGCAGTTACGGAGGGGGTCCCTACGAGCAGTACTTC.

This clone has a single count. The chain couples TRBV5-8 to TRBJ2-7; 9 bases agree with TRBD1. The CDR3 runs to 14 residues. Trimming cost V 2 bases and J 4 bases; bases outside gene matches: 4. Germline-derived CDR1 and CDR2 are SGHTS and YDEGEE. CDR3 sequence reads: CASSFSGTGYEQYF. The CDR3 nucleotides are TGTGCCAGCAGCTTCTCCGGGACAGGGTACGAGCAGTACTTC.

This clone was recorded only once. V gene TRBV9 combines with J gene TRBJ2-7, with D perhaps TRBD1 (6 bases). This CDR3 has 14 amino acids. Looked up from germline, CDR1 is SGDLS and CDR2 is YYNGEE. V was pared by 4 bases and J by 1 base, with 12 bases between. This CDR3 is CASSTRDISYEQYF. The CDR3 DNA reads TGTGCCAGCAGCACCCGGGACATATCCTACGAGCAGTACTTC.

V gene TRBV9 combines with J gene TRBJ1-2; D may be TRBD1 (5 bases). The CDR3 covers 16 residues. Germline CDR1 and CDR2: SGDLS and YYNGEE. The V end lost 3 bases, the J end lost 0 bases, and 15 bases lay between the germline ends. CDR3 DNA sequence: TGTGCCAGCAGCGCACCCCTAGACAGTGCTAACTATGGCTACACCTTC. Amino acids: CASSAPLDSANYGYTF.

This clone was counted a single time. The gene calls are TRBV5-1 and TRBJ2-6; TRBD1 matches 7 bases. The CDR3 totals 15 residues. V dropped 3 bases and J dropped 3; count of bases not matched to a gene: 3. Germline CDR1 is SGHRS and CDR2 is YFSETQ. The CDR3 loop reads CASSSTGYGANVLTF. The CDR3 nucleotides read TGCGCCAGCAGCTCGACAGGGTATGGGGCCAACGTCCTGACTTTC.

V is TRBV6-1 and J is TRBJ1-5; D ambiguous. This CDR3 is built from 15 residues. Looked up from germline, CDR1 is MNHNS and CDR2 is SASEGT. V shed 3 bases and J shed 4 bases, with 13 bases lying between them. The DNA of the CDR3 is TGTGCCAGCAGTGAGGCGGACCATGCGAATCAGCCCCAGCATTTT. Protein product: CASSEADHANQPQHF.

The chain carries TRBV6-4 and TRBJ2-1, with 9 bases identical to TRBD2. Germline loops: CDR1 MRHNA, CDR2 SNTAGT. After removal of 3 bases from V and 6 bases from J, the junction contained 3 bases not matched to a gene. This CDR3 contains 14 residues. CDR3 bases: TGTGCCAGCAGTGATGGCGGGGGGGCCAATGAGCAGTTCTTC. The encoded protein is CASSDGGGANEQFF.

About this clone itself: The same CDR3 also results from other DNA sequences found in this sample. V usage is TRBV9 and J usage is TRBJ2-7; D is ambiguous. Trimming took 3 bases from V and 2 from J, leaving 9 bases between them. Germline V CDR1 and CDR2: SGDLS, YYNGEE. This CDR3 region has 13 residues. CDR3 sequence (DNA): TGTGCCAGCAGCGCCGGGCCTGCCTACGAGCAGTACTTC. Encoded protein: CASSAGPAYEQYF.

The chain has TRBV6-1 and TRBJ1-6; D gene ambiguous. Per the germline V gene, CDR1 is MNHNS and CDR2 is SASEGT. The CDR3 has 15 residues. V gave up 10 bases and J gave up 0 bases, with 13 bases separating them. The CDR3 sequence: CATGKAASYNSPLHF. The CDR3 DNA is TGTGCCACCGGTAAGGCGGCCTCCTATAATTCACCCCTCCACTTT.